Listed here are 8 T cell receptor beta chains from one sample, sequenced in a study of beta chain features in type 1 diabetes. The isolated RNA, all of it, was reverse transcribed, so expressed TCRB transcripts were what got sequenced. The protocol was immunoSEQ multiplex PCR, while the TCRdb copy is restricted to in-frame clones and leaves out a portion. The table lists about 900,000 clones, roughly a sixth of them singletons. Sequenced sample: naive CD4+ T cells from blood. The receptor source for this set is a woman between 18 and 29 years old in good health.

A remark on this clone: The junction does not match germline at one end; this may be a read error. The chain employs TRBV6-1 and TRBJ1-1, with 7 bases aligning to TRBD1. The CDR3 length is 17 residues. From germline, CDR1 is MNHNS and CDR2 SASEGT. CDR3 DNA: TGTGCCATCAGTGGGGAAAAGGGGACAGCCCGTAACACTGAAGCTTTCTTT. Translation: CAISGEKGTARNTEAFF.

This rearrangement joins TRBV28 to TRBJ2-4, with TRBD2 identical over 12 bases. After removal of 7 bases from V and 3 bases from J, the junction contained 16 bases not matched to a gene. Germline loops: CDR1 MDHEN, CDR2 SYDVKM. The CDR3 runs to 19 residues. The CDR3 bases are TGTGCCAGCACCAAGTTCCCTAGCGGGAGGGCCTCAGACAAAAACATTCAGTACTTC. Translating gives CASTKFPSGRASDKNIQYF. The variable domain in full, completed from reference TRBV28 and TRBJ2-4, reads DVKVTQSSRYLVKRTGEKVFLECVQDMDHENMFWYRQDPGLGLRLIYFSYDVKMKEKGDIPEGYSVSREKKERFSLILESASTNQTSMYLCASTKFPSGRASDKNIQYFGAGTRLSVL.

The rearrangement uses TRBV29-1 and TRBJ2-5, with a weak D call TRBD1 (6 bases). This CDR3 is 11 amino acids long. V was cut by 4 bases and J by 5 bases, with 8 bases left in between. Germline V lookup: CDR1 SQVTM, CDR2 ANQGSEA. As DNA, the CDR3 is TGCAGCGTTGCAAGGGGGGAGACCCAGTACTTC. It yields the protein CSVARGETQYF.

The chain carries TRBV29-1 and TRBJ2-5; a possible D gene is TRBD1 (7 bases). V was cut by 7 bases and J by 2 bases, with 14 bases left in between. Germline CDR1 and CDR2: SQVTM and ANQGSEA. The CDR3 runs 13 residues. CDR3 amino acids: CSGKAGGQETQYF. CDR3 coding DNA: TGCAGCGGGAAAGCAGGGGGGCAAGAGACCCAGTACTTC.

The gene calls are TRBV28 and TRBJ2-1; D gene uncertain. V was cut by 3 bases and J by 4 bases, with 16 bases left in between. Per the germline V gene, CDR1 is MDHEN and CDR2 is SYDVKM. The CDR3 has 16 residues. The CDR3 sequence: CASSLGPDARYNEQFF. In DNA, the CDR3 is TGTGCCAGCAGTTTGGGCCCGGACGCCCGTTACAATGAGCAGTTCTTC. Full variable domain (rest looked up from reference TRBV28 and TRBJ2-1): DVKVTQSSRYLVKRTGEKVFLECVQDMDHENMFWYRQDPGLGLRLIYFSYDVKMKEKGDIPEGYSVSREKKERFSLILESASTNQTSMYLCASSLGPDARYNEQFFGPGTRLTVL.

The sample holds a few counts of this clone. J is TRBJ2-3 and V is TRBV7-8; maybe TRBD1 (5 bases). V was shortened by 5 bases and J by 5 bases, with 17 bases between the two germline ends. This CDR3 region has 15 residues. In germline, CDR1 is SGHVS, CDR2 FQNEAQ. Here the CDR3 reads CASSRTNTRGDTQYF. The CDR3 nucleotides are TGTGCCAGCAGCCGGACCAATACAAGGGGAGATACGCAGTATTTT.

This clone was observed a handful of times. This rearrangement joins TRBV10-3 to TRBJ1-1; 8 bases match TRBD1. This CDR3 is 14 amino acids long. The junction had 8 bases not matched to a gene; V was cut back by 10 bases and J by 1 base. Germline CDR1 is ENHRY and CDR2 is SYGVKD. This chain's CDR3 is CASRPGQGNTEAFF. As DNA, the CDR3 is TGTGCCAGCCGACCTGGACAGGGGAACACTGAAGCTTTCTTT.

The V call is TRBV5-1, the J call TRBJ2-4; no reliable D call. V was trimmed by 0 bases and J by 9 bases, leaving 13 bases between them. Germline CDR1 and CDR2: SGHRS and YFSETQ. The CDR3 loop spans 14 amino acids. CDR3 amino acids: CASSLDWVSPIQYF. CDR3 sequence (DNA): TGCGCCAGCAGCTTGGATTGGGTCAGCCCCATTCAGTACTTC. The variable domain in full, with the rest retrieved from reference TRBV5-1 and TRBJ2-4, is KAGVTQTPRYLIKTRGQQVTLSCSPISGHRSVSWYQQTPGQGLQFLFEYFSETQRNKGNFPGRFSGRQFSNSRSEMNVSTLELGDSALYLCASSLDWVSPIQYFGAGTRLSVL.